This T cell receptor (beta chain) stems from a study of blood T cell repertoires in COVID-19. Original processing methods: Reference gene primer amplification gave estimated nucleated cell counts. The repertoire was sequenced with immunoSEQ multiplex PCR; TCRdb's copy has only in-frame clones and lacks some. That table is the source of V, J and clone size, and D and trimming were worked out from the DNA. The sample lists 70,000 to 90,000 clones; 88% were seen once. Trimming stripped 6 bases from V and 0 bases from J, with 12 bases between. The length of the CDR3 is 15 residues. Germline lookup yields CDR1 ENHRY and CDR2 SYGVKD.

The receptor comes from a human donor in a cohort sampled during active COVID-19. Sequenced material: peripheral blood. The chain joins TRBV10-3 to TRBJ1-5; D uncertain. CDR3 DNA: TGTGCCATCAGCCCCGGTCAGGATAGCAATCAGCCCCAGCATTTT. Amino acid sequence: CAISPGQDSNQPQHF.